What follows are 20 T cell receptor beta chains derived from one specimen sequenced in a study of PD-L1 blockade in urothelial cancer (dated by TCRdb to about 2017). The time point label for this specimen denotes: pretreatment peripheral blood. Libraries were made using the immunoSEQ multiplex PCR assay. Not all clones reach the TCRdb copy of this immuneACCESS table, which keeps in-frame sequences only. Checked studies attribute under half of the gap to unresolved V genes and leave the rest unexplained. The sample includes some 90,000 clones, with around 92% observed a single time. The top ten hold roughly 0.97% of the sample. The source was PBMCs, collected around atezolizumab (anti-PD-L1) treatment. These receptor sequences come from an elderly woman with urothelial cancer.

As to this clone: One end of the junction varies from germline; a read error may be responsible. This sequence joins TRBV28 and TRBJ1-1; no clear D gene. Per germline, CDR1 MDHEN and CDR2 SYDVKM. The CDR3 covers 10 residues. The CDR3 nucleotides are TGTGCCAGCAGCCTCGCACCCGGGATTTTT. This sequence encodes CASSLAPGIF.

The chain recombines TRBV15 with TRBJ1-1; D is perhaps TRBD1 (5 bases). The CDR3 totals 16 residues. The V end was cut by 1 base, the J end by 1 base, with 13 bases between. Germline assignment: CDR1 LNHNV and CDR2 YYDKDF (reference sequence). The CDR3 bases are TGTGCCACCAGCAGAGCGAGCACAGGATGGAACACTGAAGCTTTCTTT. This encodes CATSRASTGWNTEAFF.

The CDR3, as DNA: TGTGCCAGCAGTGCGGAACAGGGGGCGGTGGAGACCCAGTACTTC. Protein product: CASSAEQGAVETQYF. V gene TRBV2 combines with J gene TRBJ2-5; 9 positions match TRBD1. The germline gives CDR1 SNHLY, CDR2 FYNNEI. The CDR3 contains 15 residues. V shed 4 bases, J shed 5 bases, and the junction held 8 bases outside the gene matches.

Comments on this clone: An end of the junction does not agree with germline; a read error may underlie this. The chain uses TRBV6-6 and TRBJ1-4; a possible D gene is TRBD1 (5 bases). This CDR3 is 12 amino acids long. Per germline, CDR1 MNHNY and CDR2 SVGAGI (reference sequence). The CDR3 bases are TGTGCCAGCAGTTACATCAGGGAAAAGCTGTTTTTT. Translated: CASSYIREKLFF.

This clone was seen only a few times. The rearrangement joins TRBV30 to TRBJ1-3; perhaps TRBD1 as D (5 bases). Germline V gene sequence: CDR1 GTSNPN, CDR2 SVGIG (reference sequence). V was shortened by 5 bases and J by 1 base, with 21 bases between the two germline ends. This CDR3 is 17 amino acids long. The CDR3 here is CAWGPKRQGVSGNTIYF. CDR3 bases: TGTGCCTGGGGACCGAAGAGACAAGGGGTATCTGGAAACACCATATATTTT.

V and J are TRBV28 and TRBJ1-2; a weak D match, TRBD1 (6 bases). Trimming stripped 6 bases from V and 3 bases from J, with 23 bases between. The CDR3 length is 17 residues. CDR1 is MDHEN and CDR2 is SYDVKM in the germline V gene. CDR3 sequence (DNA): TGTGCCAGCAGCCCTATAAATGACAGGCACGGAGACTATGGCTACACCTTC. Protein: CASSPINDRHGDYGYTF.

Here the CDR3 reads CASSFYLAGAADTQYF. The CDR3 DNA reads as TGTGCCAGCAGCTTCTACCTAGCGGGAGCTGCTGATACGCAGTATTTT. This chain connects TRBV7-9 to TRBJ2-3; 10 positions agree with TRBD2. The CDR3 covers 16 residues. Germline V lookup: CDR1 SEHNR, CDR2 FQNEAQ (reference sequence). With 3 bases clipped from V and 6 bases from J, the junction kept 9 bases outside the gene matches.

The V call is TRBV10-3, the J call TRBJ2-1; no reliable D call. The CDR3 covers 12 residues. Germline V gene sequence: CDR1 ENHRY, CDR2 SYGVKD. The V and J ends lost 0 bases and 6 bases respectively, with 3 bases between them. The CDR3 sequence: CAISESSNEQFF. The CDR3 DNA is TGTGCCATCAGTGAGTCCAGCAATGAGCAGTTCTTC.

In DNA form, the CDR3 reads TGTGCCACCAGCGTCCGAGGTTACGAGCAGTACTTC. It translates to CATSVRGYEQYF. The chain combines TRBV15 with TRBJ2-7; D unclear. The CDR3 has 12 amino acids. Germline V CDR1 and CDR2: LNHNV, YYDKDF (reference sequence). V lost 5 bases to trimming and J lost 4 bases, with 9 bases between them.

The rearrangement uses TRBV29-1 and TRBJ1-4; D is unresolved. The CDR3 length is 13 residues. The V end lost 7 bases, the J end lost 5 bases, and 14 bases lay between the germline ends. The germline gives CDR1 SQVTM, CDR2 ANQGSEA. The CDR3 nucleotides read TGCAGCGCCCAGGCCGGCTCGAATGAAAAACTGTTTTTT. As protein: CSAQAGSNEKLFF.

The rearrangement links TRBV5-8 to TRBJ1-3; no reliable D call. Germline CDR1 and CDR2: SGHTS and YDEGEE. Trimming cost V 4 bases and J 4 bases, with 6 bases left between them. The CDR3 runs 12 residues. The CDR3 sequence is CASSVVGNTIYF. For the CDR3, the DNA is TGTGCCAGCAGCGTCGTAGGAAACACCATATATTTT.

V usage is TRBV5-8 and J usage is TRBJ2-7; 10 nucleotides agree with TRBD1. This CDR3 has 16 amino acids. In germline, CDR1 is SGHTS, CDR2 YDEGEE. Trimming at V came to 3 bases and at J to 2 bases, leaving 8 bases not matched to a gene. The CDR3 DNA sequence: TGTGCCAGCAGCTGGGCCGGGACAGGGGTTACCTACGAGCAGTACTTC. Protein sequence: CASSWAGTGVTYEQYF.

The rearrangement joins TRBV18 to TRBJ2-3; TRBD2 agrees at 8 bases. The CDR3 is 16 amino acids. The V gene end was trimmed by 1 base and the J gene end by 0 bases; junction bases not matched to a gene: 3. Germline loops: CDR1 KGHSH, CDR2 LQKENI. As DNA, the CDR3 is TGTGCCAGCTCACCACGGAGCGGGAGCAGCACAGATACGCAGTATTTT. Translating it yields CASSPRSGSSTDTQYF.

V and J are TRBV7-9 and TRBJ1-2; 8 bases fit TRBD1. J lost 2 bases, V lost 5 bases, and 10 bases had no gene match. Germline loops: CDR1 SEHNR, CDR2 FQNEAQ (reference sequence). This CDR3 spans 16 amino acids. CDR3 DNA: TGTGCCAGCAGCGGAGGTCGACAGGGGCAGAACTATGGCTACACCTTC. Protein: CASSGGRQGQNYGYTF.

Details on this clone: The junction departs from the called germline gene at one end, perhaps through a read error. The chain uses TRBV2 and TRBJ2-3; possibly TRBD1 for D (6 bases). Germline V gene sequence: CDR1 SNHLY, CDR2 FYNNEI. The CDR3 contains 13 residues. The CDR3 coding sequence is TGTGCCAGCCGTCCGCAGGGGATGGATACACAGTATTTT. Its protein product is CASRPQGMDTQYF.

V is TRBV6-5 and J is TRBJ2-3; 14 nucleotides line up with TRBD2. Per the germline V gene, CDR1 is MNHEY and CDR2 is SVGAGI. V lost 6 bases and J lost 7; bases outside the gene matches: 6. The CDR3 spans 15 residues. Here the CDR3 DNA reads TGTGCCAGCAGCCAGACTAGCGGGAGGGGGAATACGCAGTATTTT. It codes for CASSQTSGRGNTQYF.

CDR3 sequence: CAWSVRGAVNQPQHF. The CDR3 nucleotides read TGTGCCTGGAGTGTACGCGGGGCCGTCAATCAGCCCCAGCATTTT. The chain recombines TRBV30 with TRBJ1-5; TRBD1 might be the D (5 bases). V dropped 0 bases and J dropped 3 bases, with 12 bases sitting between them. Germline V gives CDR1 GTSNPN, CDR2 SVGIG (reference sequence). This CDR3 has 15 residues.

This rearrangement joins TRBV15 to TRBJ2-1; TRBD2 might be the D (5 bases). V dropped 6 bases and J dropped 6 bases, with 9 bases sitting between them. The length of the CDR3 is 12 residues. The germline CDR1 and CDR2 sequences are LNHNV and YYDKDF (reference sequence). CDR3 DNA sequence: TGTGCCACCAGGGGAGCGGCCAATGAGCAGTTCTTC. It is translated as CATRGAANEQFF.

There are a few counts of this clone. This chain connects TRBV2 to TRBJ1-1; D remains unclear. CDR3 length: 13 residues. The V gene's germline CDR1 is SNHLY and CDR2 FYNNEI. V was shortened by 7 bases and J by 1 base, with 10 bases between the two germline ends. The CDR3 region is CASTVHPNTEAFF. The CDR3 DNA reads as TGTGCCAGCACCGTACACCCGAACACTGAAGCTTTCTTT.

The chain employs TRBV28 and TRBJ2-1; a weak D match, TRBD2 (5 bases). This CDR3 contains 14 residues. The germline V gene has CDR1 MDHEN and CDR2 SYDVKM. Trimming pared 1 base from V and 8 bases from J, leaving 12 bases between. CDR3 DNA: TGTGCCAGCAGTTTATACGATACAGCGGATGAGCAGTTCTTC. As protein: CASSLYDTADEQFF.